Listed below are T cell receptor beta chains from one sample, sequenced in a study of CD8+ T cells in alopecia areata. Clones were sequenced by immunoSEQ multiplex PCR, and TCRdb holds only the in-frame ones, with some missing. The sample carries 120,000 or so clones, 47% recorded once. What was sequenced was NKG2D-low CD8+ T cells sorted from blood. All receptors derive from a human donor with alopecia areata. The CDR3 runs from the conserved cysteine through the conserved F or W. A D gene is named only where the DNA matches it firmly. Some rows mark clone size as missing; the rest say once, few, many or name a class of expanded clone.

>TRBJ2-7|.|TRBV9|.
TGTGCCAGCAGCGCCGGGTCGGGTTACGAGCAGTACTTC
CASSAGSGYEQYF
>TRBJ2-3|TRBD2|TRBV7-8|.
TGTGCCAGCAGCTTAAGCGCCGCGGGAGGGCTAGATACGCAGTATTTT
CASSLSAAGGLDTQYF
>TRBJ2-3|.|TRBV30|.
TGTGCCTGGAGTGTACAAGATACGCAGTATTTT
CAWSVQDTQYF
>TRBJ2-1|.|TRBV4-1|.
TGCGCCAGCAGCCAAGAAGTTGAGCAGTTCTTC
CASSQEVEQFF
>TRBJ2-7|TRBD2|TRBV11-2|few
TGTGCCAGCAGCTTAGATTTAGCGGGTGAGCAGTACTTC
CASSLDLAGEQYF
>TRBJ2-6|TRBD1|TRBV29-1|.
TGCGCAGCCTCCACAGGGGGGCCCGCAGGGGCCAACGTCCTGACTTTC
CAASTGGPAGANVLTF
>TRBJ2-2|.|TRBV29-1|.
TGCAGCGTACTGGCCTCGAACACCGGGGAGCTGTTTTTT
CSVLASNTGELFF
>TRBJ1-4|.|TRBV2|.
TGTGCCAGCAGTGGATCCGGGACGCGAAGAGAAAAACTGTTTTTT
CASSGSGTRREKLFF
>TRBJ1-2|TRBD1|TRBV27|.
TGTGCCAGCAGTTCCCCATTACAGGGGCGGCATGGCTACACCTTC
CASSSPLQGRHGYTF
>TRBJ2-7|.|TRBV30|.
TGTGCCTGGAGGAGACACGGCGACAGTTACGAGCAGTACTTC
CAWRRHGDSYEQYF
>TRBJ2-1|.|TRBV9|.
TGTGCCAGCAGCGTTACCAGTTCCTACAATGAGCAGTTCTTC
CASSVTSSYNEQFF
>TRBJ2-3|TRBD1|TRBV7-9|.
TGTGCCAGCAGCTCCCGGGACAGGGGAGATACGCAGTATTTT
CASSSRDRGDTQYF
>TRBJ2-3|TRBD1|TRBV5-6|.
TGTGCCAGCAGCTTGGCATGGGACAGGGGAGCAGATACGCAGTATTTT
CASSLAWDRGADTQYF
>TRBJ2-7|.|TRBV29-1|few
TGCAGCGCTATGACTTCCTCCGAGCAGTACTTC
CSAMTSSEQYF
>TRBJ2-5|.|TRBV28|few
TGTGCCAGCAGTTTAGGTTTCGAGGTAGAGACCCAGTACTTC
CASSLGFEVETQYF
>TRBJ2-7|.|TRBV2|.
TGTGCCAGCAGCCAGCCCAGGTCGGACCATGCCAGCGAGCAGTACTTC
CASSQPRSDHASEQYF
>TRBJ2-7|.|TRBV20-1|.
TGCAGTGCAACCCGGGGGACGTCGGGGTACTTC
CSATRGTSGYF
>TRBJ2-5|.|TRBV29-1|.
TGCAGCGTTGGAGGGGTCCGGGACTCACCCCAAGAGACCCAGTACTTC
CSVGGVRDSPQETQYF
>TRBJ2-2|.|TRBV30|few
TGTGCCTGGAGTGTACAAGGACCCGACACCGGGGAGCTGTTTTTT
CAWSVQGPDTGELFF
>TRBJ2-1|.|TRBV30|once
TGTGCCTGGAGCCAGACAGGCCATGAGCAGTTCTTC
CAWSQTGHEQFF
>TRBJ2-7|.|TRBV29-1|few
TGCAGCGTTGAAGGGTTAAGGGGCGAGCAGTACTTC
CSVEGLRGEQYF
>TRBJ1-1|.|TRBV14|few
TGTGCCAGCAGCTCTGTTGGCACTGAAGCTTTCTTT
CASSSVGTEAFF
>TRBJ1-6|.|TRBV11-2|.
TGTGCCAGCAGCTTTATCATCCGGGACGCAGATTCACCCCTCCACTTT
CASSFIIRDADSPLHF
>TRBJ1-1|.|TRBV29-1|.
TGCAGCGTTGCGGGGTTAGGGGGTTTGAACACTGAAGCTTTCTTT
CSVAGLGGLNTEAFF
>TRBJ2-4|.|TRBV9|.
TGTGCCAGCAGCGTAGGCCAGTACTTC
CASSVGQYF
>TRBJ2-5|.|TRBV29-1|.
TGCAGCGTTGAAGACCGAGAGGTGGGACGAGAGACCCAGTACTTC
CSVEDREVGRETQYF
>TRBJ2-2|TRBD1|TRBV27|.
TGTGCCAGCATCACAGGGGCCGGGGAGCTGTTTTTT
CASITGAGELFF
>TRBJ2-1|.|TRBV29-1|few
TGCAGCGTTCATTCGGGTCTATACAATGAGCAGTTCTTC
CSVHSGLYNEQFF
>TRBJ2-7|.|TRBV29-1|.
TGCAGCGTTGAAATCCAGGAGAGCTACGAGCAGTACTTC
CSVEIQESYEQYF
>TRBJ2-5|.|TRBV7-9|once
TGTGCCAGCAGCTTATACGAGACCCAGTACTTC
CASSLYETQYF
>TRBJ2-2|.|TRBV29-1|.
TGCAGCGTTGATCCAGCGGGTCACACCGGGGAGCTGTTTTTT
CSVDPAGHTGELFF
>TRBJ2-1|.|TRBV6-1|.
TGTGCCAGCAAGCGAGGGCATGAGCAGTTCTTC
CASKRGHEQFF
>TRBJ2-7|.|TRBV29-1|.
TGCAGCGTTTCGGGGGCCCTGTCTCCCGAGCAGTACTTC
CSVSGALSPEQYF
>TRBJ1-5|.|TRBV6-5|.
TGTGCCAGCAGTTACTCGGGCGGCAATCAGCCCCAGCATTTT
CASSYSGGNQPQHF
>TRBJ2-2|.|TRBV6-4|.
TGTGCCAGCAGTGCAACAAGCACCGGGGAGCTGTTTTTT
CASSATSTGELFF
>TRBJ2-7|.|TRBV30|.
TGTGCCTGGAGTGTGGGGCACTACGAGCAGTACTTC
CAWSVGHYEQYF
>TRBJ2-5|.|TRBV4-1|.
TGCGCCAGCAGCCAAGAAAATTCCGAGACCCAGTACTTC
CASSQENSETQYF
>TRBJ1-2|.|TRBV28|.
TGTGCCAGCGATGGGGGTTGGGGCTACACCTTC
CASDGGWGYTF
>TRBJ1-1|.|TRBV30|.
TGTGCCTGGAGCCTGGCGAGGGGTGAAGCTTTCTTT
CAWSLARGEAFF
>TRBJ1-2|.|TRBV29-1|.
TGCAGCGTTGAAGAGGGGGTGGGGTGGAACGGCTACACCTTC
CSVEEGVGWNGYTF
>TRBJ2-3|.|TRBV7-2|.
TGTGCCAGCGGGCTCCAGGGAGATACGCAGTATTTT
CASGLQGDTQYF
>TRBJ2-5|.|TRBV7-9|.
TGTGCCAGCAGCCCCGTTGAAGAGACCCAGTACTTC
CASSPVEETQYF
>TRBJ2-7|.|TRBV14|.
TGTGCCAGCAGCCAGGGTGAGGTTAGGACCTACGAGCAGTACTTC
CASSQGEVRTYEQYF
>TRBJ2-3|.|TRBV30|once
TGTGCCTGTGGCGCATCTACCGCAGATACGCAGTATTTT
CACGASTADTQYF
>TRBJ1-5|.|TRBV19|.
TGTGCCAGTAGTATTGGGAGTCAGCCCCAGCATTTT
CASSIGSQPQHF
>TRBJ2-3|.|TRBV7-9|.
TGTGCCAGCAGCTGGACATTCATCACAGATACGCAGTATTTT
CASSWTFITDTQYF
>TRBJ2-1|TRBD1|TRBV9|.
TGTGCCAGCAGCCATAACAGCCTTTCCGGGACAGGGGGCAACGAGCAGTTCTTC
CASSHNSLSGTGGNEQFF
>TRBJ2-1|.|TRBV27|once
TGTGCCAGCCGCCACGGAGGGCCGCACAATGAGCAGTTCTTC
CASRHGGPHNEQFF
>TRBJ2-2|.|TRBV7-9|few
TGTGCCAGCAGCTTAGGGAACACCGGGGAGCTGTTTTTT
CASSLGNTGELFF
>TRBJ2-1|.|TRBV30|.
TGTGCCTGGAGCCAGGGGTACAATGAGCAGTTCTTC
CAWSQGYNEQFF
>TRBJ2-4|TRBD2|TRBV14|few
TGTGCCAGCAGCCAAGTACAGCGGGGAGCCAAAAACATTCAGTACTTC
CASSQVQRGAKNIQYF
>TRBJ1-1|.|TRBV29-1|.
TGCAGCCTCAGAAGGCGGGGGCGCGCTGAAGCTTTCTTT
CSLRRRGRAEAFF
>TRBJ1-2|TRBD1|TRBV27|few
TGTGCCAGCAGTCTCACAGGGGGCCAAGGCTACACCTTC
CASSLTGGQGYTF
>TRBJ2-5|TRBD2|TRBV27|.
TGTGCCAGCAGTTTCACCCCTAGCGGCTTAGAGACCCAGTACTTC
CASSFTPSGLETQYF